This entry is about one T cell receptor (beta chain). This sample is drawn from a study of blood T cell repertoires in COVID-19. Study as a whole: Both acute and convalescent COVID-19 samples were obtained from the United States, Italy and Spain. PBMCs, B-cell-depleted T cells, or T cells were the source of the cDNA or gDNA that made up the material.

Trimming left V 6 bases short and J 8 bases short, with 14 bases between. The CDR3 length is 14 residues. Germline V gene lookup returns CDR1 MNHEY and CDR2 SVGAGI. In the original analysis: By means of reference gene primer amplification, nucleated cell counts were estimated. Repertoires were generated with immunoSEQ multiplex PCR, while TCRdb's copy carries only in-frame clones and drops some. V, J and clone size are taken as reported in that table, and D and trimming were inferred from the DNA itself. The sample lists tens of thousands of clones; more than 80% were seen once. Sequenced material: peripheral blood. This chain connects TRBV6-5 to TRBJ1-6; the D is unclear. This clonotype originated in a woman aged 55-75 years with acute or convalescent COVID-19. The CDR3 coding sequence is TGTGCCAGCAGGCGAGGGCGGAACGATTCACCCCTCCACTTT. This translates into CASRRGRNDSPLHF.